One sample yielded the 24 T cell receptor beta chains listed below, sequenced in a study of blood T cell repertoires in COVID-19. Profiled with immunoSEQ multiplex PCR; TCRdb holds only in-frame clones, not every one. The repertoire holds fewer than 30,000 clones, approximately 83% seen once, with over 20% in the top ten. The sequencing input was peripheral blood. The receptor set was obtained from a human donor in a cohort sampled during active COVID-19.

This CDR3 is CASSLVTSGMGGLDTQYF. CDR3 coding DNA: TGTGCCAGCAGTTTAGTGACTAGCGGGATGGGGGGGTTGGATACGCAGTATTTT. This chain uses TRBV27 with TRBJ2-3, with 11 bases matching TRBD2. Germline-derived CDR1 and CDR2 are MNHEY and SMNVEV (reference sequence). This CDR3 has 18 amino acids. V lost 2 bases to trimming and J lost 6 bases; unmatched junction nucleotides: 13.

The CDR3 DNA reads as TGTGCCAGCAGCAACAGGGGCCGAGAGTTGGCTGAAGCTTTCTTT. It is translated as CASSNRGRELAEAFF. The chain is built from TRBV6-2 or TRBV6-3 and TRBJ1-1, with 7 bases aligning to TRBD1. Trimming took 6 bases from V and 6 from J; bases not matched to a gene: 13. Germline V gene data show CDR1 as MNHEY and CDR2 as SVGEGT. This CDR3 contains 15 residues.

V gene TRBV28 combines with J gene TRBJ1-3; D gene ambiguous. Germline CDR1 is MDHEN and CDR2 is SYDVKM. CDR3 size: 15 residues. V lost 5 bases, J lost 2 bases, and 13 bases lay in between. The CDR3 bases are TGTGCCAGCAGTCCGCTTCCGAGGCCTGGAAACACCATATATTTT. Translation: CASSPLPRPGNTIYF.

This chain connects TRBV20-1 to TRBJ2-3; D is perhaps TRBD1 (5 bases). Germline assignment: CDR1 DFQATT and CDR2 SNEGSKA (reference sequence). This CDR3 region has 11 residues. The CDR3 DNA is TGCAGCATGATAGGGGCAGATACGCAGTATTTT. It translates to CSMIGADTQYF.

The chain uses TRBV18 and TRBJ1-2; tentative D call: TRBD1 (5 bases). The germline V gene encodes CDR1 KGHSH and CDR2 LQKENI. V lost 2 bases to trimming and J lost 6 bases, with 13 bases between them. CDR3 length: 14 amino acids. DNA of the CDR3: TGTGCCAGCTCACCAGGCGGAGGGGTGGATGGCTACACCTTC. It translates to CASSPGGGVDGYTF. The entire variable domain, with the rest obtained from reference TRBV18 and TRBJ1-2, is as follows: NAGVMQNPRHLVRRRGQEARLRCSPMKGHSHVYWYRQLPEEGLKFMVYLQKENIIDESGMPKERFSAEFPKEGPSILRIQQVVRGDSAAYFCASSPGGGVDGYTFGSGTRLTVV.

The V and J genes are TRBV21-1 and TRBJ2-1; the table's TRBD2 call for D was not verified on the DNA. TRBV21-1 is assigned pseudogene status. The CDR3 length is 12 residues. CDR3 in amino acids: CASSRKRYEQFF. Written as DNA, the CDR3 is TGTGCCAGCAGCAGGAAGCGGTATGAGCAGTTCTTC.

CDR3 sequence reads: CASSLSATGSYGYTF. The CDR3 nucleotides read TGTGCCAGCAGTTTATCGGCGACAGGTTCCTATGGCTACACCTTC. The rearrangement joins TRBV27 to TRBJ1-2, with D possibly matching TRBD1 (6 bases). CDR1 MNHEY and CDR2 SMNVEV come from the germline V gene (reference sequence). The CDR3 spans 15 residues. The ends were cut back, 0 bases at V and 4 bases at J, with 12 bases in the middle.

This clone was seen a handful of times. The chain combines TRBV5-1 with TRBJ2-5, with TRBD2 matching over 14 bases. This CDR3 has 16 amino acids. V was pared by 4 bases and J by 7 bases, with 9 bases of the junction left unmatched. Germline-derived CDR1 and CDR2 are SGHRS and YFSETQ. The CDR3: CASSDGLAGGLGTQYF. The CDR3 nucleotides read TGCGCCAGCAGCGATGGACTAGCGGGGGGCTTAGGGACCCAGTACTTC.

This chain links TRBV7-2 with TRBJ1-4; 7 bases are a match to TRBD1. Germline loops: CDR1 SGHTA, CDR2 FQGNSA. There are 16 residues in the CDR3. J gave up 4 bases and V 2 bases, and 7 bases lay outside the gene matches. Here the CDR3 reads CASSLRSGQLNEKLFF. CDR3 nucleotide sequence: TGTGCCAGCAGCTTAAGGTCGGGACAGCTTAATGAAAAACTGTTTTTT.

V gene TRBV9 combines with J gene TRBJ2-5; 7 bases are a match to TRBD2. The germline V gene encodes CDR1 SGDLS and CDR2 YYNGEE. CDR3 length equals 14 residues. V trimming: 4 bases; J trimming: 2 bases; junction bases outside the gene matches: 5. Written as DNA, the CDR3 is TGTGCCAGCAGCTGGGGAGGGGCTCAAGAGACCCAGTACTTC. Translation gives CASSWGGAQETQYF.

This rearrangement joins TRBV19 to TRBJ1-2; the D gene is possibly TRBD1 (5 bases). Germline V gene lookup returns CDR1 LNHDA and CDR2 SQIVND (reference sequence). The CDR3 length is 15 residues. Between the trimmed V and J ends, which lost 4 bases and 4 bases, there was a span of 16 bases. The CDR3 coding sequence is TGTGCCAGTAGTACCCAAGGGGCAGACGTCTATGGCTACACCTTC. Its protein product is CASSTQGADVYGYTF.

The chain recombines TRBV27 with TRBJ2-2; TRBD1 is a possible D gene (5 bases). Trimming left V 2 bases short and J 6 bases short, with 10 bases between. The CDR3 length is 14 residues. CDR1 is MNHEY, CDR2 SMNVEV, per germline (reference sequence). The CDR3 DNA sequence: TGTGCCAGCAGTTTACAGGGTGGCCCCGGGGAGCTGTTTTTT. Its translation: CASSLQGGPGELFF.

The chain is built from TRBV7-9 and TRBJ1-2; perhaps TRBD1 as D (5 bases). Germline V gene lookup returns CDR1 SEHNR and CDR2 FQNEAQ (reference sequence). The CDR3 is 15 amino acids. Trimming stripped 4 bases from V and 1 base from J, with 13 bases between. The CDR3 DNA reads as TGTGCCAGCAGCTCCCAAGGGGCTTTTAACTATGGCTACACCTTC. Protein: CASSSQGAFNYGYTF.

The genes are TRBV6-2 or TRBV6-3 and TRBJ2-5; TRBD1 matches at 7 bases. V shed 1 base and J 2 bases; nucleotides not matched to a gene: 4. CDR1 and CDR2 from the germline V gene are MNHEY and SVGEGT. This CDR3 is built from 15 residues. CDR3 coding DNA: TGTGCCAGCAGTTACTACGGGACAGAGCAAGAGACCCAGTACTTC. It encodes CASSYYGTEQETQYF.

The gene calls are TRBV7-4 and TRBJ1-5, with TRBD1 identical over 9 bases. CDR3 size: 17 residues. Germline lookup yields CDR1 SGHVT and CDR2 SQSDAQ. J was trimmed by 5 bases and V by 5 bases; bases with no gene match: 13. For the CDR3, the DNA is TGTGCCAGCAGCCATAACCGGGACAGGGTATGGGATCAGCCCCAGCATTTT. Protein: CASSHNRDRVWDQPQHF.

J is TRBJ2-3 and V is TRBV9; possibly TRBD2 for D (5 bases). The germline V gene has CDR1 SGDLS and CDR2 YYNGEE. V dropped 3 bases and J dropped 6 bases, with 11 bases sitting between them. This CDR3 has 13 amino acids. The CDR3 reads CASSADLMDTQYF. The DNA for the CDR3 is TGTGCCAGCAGCGCGGACTTAATGGATACGCAGTATTTT.

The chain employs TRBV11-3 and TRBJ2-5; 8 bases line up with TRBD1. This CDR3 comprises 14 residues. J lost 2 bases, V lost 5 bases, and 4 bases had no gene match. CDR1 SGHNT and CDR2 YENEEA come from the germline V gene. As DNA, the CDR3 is TGTGCCAGCAGCCCCGGGACAGGTCAAGAGACCCAGTACTTC. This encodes CASSPGTGQETQYF.

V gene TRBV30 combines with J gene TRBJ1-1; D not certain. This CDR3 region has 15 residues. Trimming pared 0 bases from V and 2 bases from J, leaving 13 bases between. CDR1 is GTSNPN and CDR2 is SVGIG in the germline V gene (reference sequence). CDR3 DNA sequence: TGTGCCTGGAGTGTAGGGCCCGGAGGAAACACTGAAGCTTTCTTT. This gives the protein CAWSVGPGGNTEAFF.

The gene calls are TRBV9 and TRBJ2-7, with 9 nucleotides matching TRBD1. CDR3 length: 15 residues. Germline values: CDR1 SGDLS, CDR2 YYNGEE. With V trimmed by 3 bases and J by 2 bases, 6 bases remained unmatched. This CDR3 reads CASSEGQGGPYEQYF. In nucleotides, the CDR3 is TGTGCCAGCAGCGAGGGACAGGGAGGCCCCTACGAGCAGTACTTC.

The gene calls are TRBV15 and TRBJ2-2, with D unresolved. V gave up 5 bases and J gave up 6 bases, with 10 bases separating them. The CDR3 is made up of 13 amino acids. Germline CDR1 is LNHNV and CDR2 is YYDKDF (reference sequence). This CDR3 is CATSLFPAGELFF. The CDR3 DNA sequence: TGTGCCACCAGCCTCTTCCCCGCCGGGGAGCTGTTTTTT.

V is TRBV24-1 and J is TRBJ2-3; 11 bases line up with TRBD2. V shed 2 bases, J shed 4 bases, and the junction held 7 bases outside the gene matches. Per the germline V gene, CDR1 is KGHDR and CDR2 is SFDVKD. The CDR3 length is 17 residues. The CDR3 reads CATSDSAVAGGPDTQYF. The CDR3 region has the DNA TGTGCCACCAGTGATTCCGCGGTAGCGGGGGGGCCAGATACGCAGTATTTT.

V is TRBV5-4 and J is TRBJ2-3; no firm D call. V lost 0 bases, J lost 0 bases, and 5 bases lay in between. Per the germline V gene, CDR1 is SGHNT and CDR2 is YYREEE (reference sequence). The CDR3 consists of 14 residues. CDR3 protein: CASSLVESTDTQYF. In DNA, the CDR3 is TGTGCCAGCAGCTTGGTCGAGAGCACAGATACGCAGTATTTT.

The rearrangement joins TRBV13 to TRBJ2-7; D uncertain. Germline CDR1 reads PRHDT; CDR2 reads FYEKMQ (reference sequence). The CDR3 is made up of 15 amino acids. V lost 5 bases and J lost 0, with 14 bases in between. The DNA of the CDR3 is TGTGCCAGCAGCCGGTCATCGTCGGGCTCCTACGAGCAGTACTTC. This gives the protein CASSRSSSGSYEQYF.

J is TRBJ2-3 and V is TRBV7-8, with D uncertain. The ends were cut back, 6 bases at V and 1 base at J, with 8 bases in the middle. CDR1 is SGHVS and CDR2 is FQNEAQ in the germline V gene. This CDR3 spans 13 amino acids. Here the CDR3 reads CASSRGGTDTQYF. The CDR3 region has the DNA TGTGCCAGCAGTCGAGGCGGCACAGATACGCAGTATTTT.